This T cell receptor (beta chain) was identified during a study of blood T cell repertoires in COVID-19. Under the authors' procedure: Estimates of nucleated cell counts were drawn from the amplification of reference gene primers. Produced via immunoSEQ multiplex PCR; TCRdb's table is partial and in-frame only. The V and J calls and clone size were taken over from that table, and D and trimming were inferred from the DNA. The profile shows roughly 20,000 clones, approximately 88% of them singletons. The CDR3 spans 15 residues. Per the germline V gene, CDR1 is SGHRS and CDR2 is YFSETQ. Trimming at V came to 4 bases and at J to 7 bases, leaving 10 bases not matched to a gene. This clone was detected once.

This TCR came from a human donor in a cohort sampled during active COVID-19. The donor label of this sample is uncertain. The sequencing sample was made of peripheral blood. The chain recombines TRBV5-1 with TRBJ2-1, with TRBD2 matching over 8 bases. The CDR3 DNA reads as TGCGCCAGCAGCCGGGAGGGGAGGGGAGTGAATGAGCAGTTCTTC. This encodes CASSREGRGVNEQFF.